This T cell receptor beta chain comes out of a study of regulatory dendritic cells for organ transplantation. Study as a whole: On day 6, the dendritic cells were exposed to LPS. Study-wide results and caveats: Memory CD8+ clonal expansion seemed more limited with regulatory than mature dendritic cells. The most alloreactive TCR clonotypes were found in resting memory CD8+ cells.

As concerns this clone: The target antigen is unknown.

Allogeneic regulatory or mature dendritic cells were co-cultured for four to six days with CFSE-labeled sorted T cells at 1:10. The repertoire was sequenced with immunoSEQ multiplex PCR; TCRdb's copy has only in-frame clones and lacks some. The sample lists over 20,000 clones; approximately 85% were seen once. CDR1 SGHDN and CDR2 FVKESK come from the germline V gene. With 4 bases clipped from V and 4 bases from J, the junction kept 16 bases outside the gene matches. This CDR3 contains 18 residues. V is TRBV14 and J is TRBJ2-5; TRBD2 aligns across 9 bases. Sequencing input: naive CD4+ T cells from blood cultured with regulatory dendritic cells. Subset meaning: CD45RA+ naive T cells. The sequence derives from a human donor in good health. The CDR3 nucleotides read TGTGCCAGCAGCCGACTCAGAATTAGCGGGAGAAACGGAGAGACCCAGTACTTC. Its protein product is CASSRLRISGRNGETQYF.